A single sample gave rise to the 8 T cell receptor beta chains below, sequenced in a study of shared clonotypes between healthy human individuals. TCRdb's copy holds only in-frame clones and misses some; the assay was immunoSEQ multiplex PCR. The table records approximately 2.5 million clones, approximately 92% of them present only once. Sequencing input: naive CD4+ T cells sorted from blood. Described subset: CD45RA+ positively selected. The receptor set was obtained from a man younger than 35 in good health.

A single count supports this clone. The rearrangement links TRBV5-5 to TRBJ1-5; D perhaps matches TRBD1 (5 bases). Trimming cost V 2 bases and J 5 bases, with 17 bases left between them. Germline values: CDR1 SGHKS, CDR2 YYEKEE (reference sequence). This CDR3 is 16 amino acids long. The CDR3 protein is CASSFSRGAGDQPQHF. The CDR3 DNA follows: TGTGCCAGCAGCTTTTCAAGGGGCGCGGGAGATCAGCCCCAGCATTTT.

This chain links TRBV5-5 with TRBJ2-1; TRBD1 aligns across 8 bases. The germline CDR1 and CDR2 sequences are SGHKS and YYEKEE (reference sequence). After removal of 3 bases from V and 9 bases from J, the junction contained 14 bases not matched to a gene. The CDR3 is made up of 16 amino acids. CDR3 protein: CASSSGGQGLKGEQFF. As DNA, the CDR3 is TGTGCCAGCAGCTCCGGAGGACAGGGATTAAAGGGTGAGCAGTTCTTC.

As for this clone: A much more abundant neighbour one base away suggests this may be a read error. The same CDR3 also results from other DNA sequences found in this sample. The rearrangement links TRBV10-1 to TRBJ2-3; D is ambiguous. With 6 bases removed from V and 2 bases from J, the gap between germline ends came to 3 bases. CDR1 and CDR2 from the germline V gene are WNHNN and SYGVQD (reference sequence). The CDR3 totals 11 residues. The CDR3 sequence: CASSSTDTQYF. The CDR3 DNA reads TGCGCCAGCAGCTCCACAGATACGCAGTATTTT.

This clone was recorded only once. The V gene is TRBV30, the J gene TRBJ2-2; possible D gene TRBD1, 5 bases. The CDR3 has 13 residues. Germline values: CDR1 GTSNPN, CDR2 SVGIG (reference sequence). The V gene lost 2 bases and the J gene lost 5 bases, with 9 bases spanning the gap. CDR3 protein: CAWSPGPTGELFF. CDR3 in DNA: TGTGCCTGGAGTCCAGGGCCGACCGGGGAGCTGTTTTTT.

The chain uses TRBV7-9 and TRBJ1-2, with no clear D. The CDR3 runs 15 residues. The germline gives CDR1 SEHNR, CDR2 FQNEAQ (reference sequence). With 0 bases removed from V and 2 bases from J, the gap between germline ends came to 10 bases. This CDR3 is CASSLALRQNYGYTF. The CDR3 DNA follows: TGTGCCAGCAGCTTAGCGCTACGGCAGAACTATGGCTACACCTTC.

The chain employs TRBV6-1 and TRBJ2-1; D remains ambiguous. Per the germline V gene, CDR1 is MNHNS and CDR2 is SASEGT. Trimming removed 6 bases from V and 14 bases from J, with 14 bases in between. This CDR3 is built from 11 residues. The CDR3 protein is CASSASTTKFF. For the CDR3, the DNA is TGTGCCAGCAGCGCCTCCACCACCAAGTTCTTC.

In regard to this clone: The same CDR3 also results from other DNA sequences found in this sample. The rearrangement links TRBV10-3 to TRBJ2-7; the D gene is possibly TRBD2 (5 bases). In germline, CDR1 is ENHRY, CDR2 SYGVKD. V was clipped by 0 bases and J by 2 bases, with 5 bases between them. The CDR3 has 13 amino acids. CDR3 in amino acids: CAISESGAYEQYF. CDR3 in DNA: TGTGCCATCAGTGAGTCCGGGGCCTACGAGCAGTACTTC.

The V gene is TRBV4-3, the J gene TRBJ2-5; 11 bases map to TRBD2. CDR1 LGHNA and CDR2 YSLEER come from the germline V gene. The CDR3 is made up of 18 amino acids. Trimming took 0 bases from V and 5 from J; bases not matched to a gene: 11. The CDR3 nucleotides are TGCGCCAGCAGCCAAGAGTTAGCGGGAGGGCTGGGGGCGGAGACCCAGTACTTC. Translation gives CASSQELAGGLGAETQYF.